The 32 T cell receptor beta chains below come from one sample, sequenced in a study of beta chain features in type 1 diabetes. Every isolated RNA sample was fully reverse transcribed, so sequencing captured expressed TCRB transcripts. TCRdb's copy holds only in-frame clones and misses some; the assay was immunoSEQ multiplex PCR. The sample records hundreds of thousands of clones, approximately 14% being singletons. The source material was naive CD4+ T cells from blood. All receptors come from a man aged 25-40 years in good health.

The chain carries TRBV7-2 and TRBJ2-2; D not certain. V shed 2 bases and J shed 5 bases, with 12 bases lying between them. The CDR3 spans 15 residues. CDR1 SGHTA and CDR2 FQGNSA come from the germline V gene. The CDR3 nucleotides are TGTGCCAGCAGCTTACCTGTTTCTGGAACCGGGGAGCTGTTTTTT. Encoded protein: CASSLPVSGTGELFF. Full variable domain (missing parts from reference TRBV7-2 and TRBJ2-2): GAGVSQSPSNKVTEKGKDVELRCDPISGHTALYWYRQSLGQGLEFLIYFQGNSAPDKSGLPSDRFSAERTGGSVSTLTIQRTQQEDSAVYLCASSLPVSGTGELFFGEGSRLTVL.

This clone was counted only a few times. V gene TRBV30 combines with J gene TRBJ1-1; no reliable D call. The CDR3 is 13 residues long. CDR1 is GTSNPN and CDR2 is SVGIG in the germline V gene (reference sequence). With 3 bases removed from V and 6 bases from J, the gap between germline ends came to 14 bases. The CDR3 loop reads CAWRRAVASEAFF. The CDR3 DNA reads TGTGCCTGGAGACGGGCAGTTGCCTCTGAAGCTTTCTTT.

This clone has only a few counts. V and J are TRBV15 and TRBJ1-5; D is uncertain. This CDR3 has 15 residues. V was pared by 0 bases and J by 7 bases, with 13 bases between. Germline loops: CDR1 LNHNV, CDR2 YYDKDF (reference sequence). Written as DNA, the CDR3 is TGTGCCACCAGCAGAGATCCGTGGGTGAAGCAGCCCCAGCATTTT. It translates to CATSRDPWVKQPQHF.

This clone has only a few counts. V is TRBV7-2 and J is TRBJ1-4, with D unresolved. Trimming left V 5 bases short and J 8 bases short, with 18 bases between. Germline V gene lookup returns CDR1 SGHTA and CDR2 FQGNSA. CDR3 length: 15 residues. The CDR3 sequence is CASSESRDKPEKLFF. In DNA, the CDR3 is TGTGCCAGCAGCGAGTCCCGGGATAAACCCGAAAAACTGTTTTTT.

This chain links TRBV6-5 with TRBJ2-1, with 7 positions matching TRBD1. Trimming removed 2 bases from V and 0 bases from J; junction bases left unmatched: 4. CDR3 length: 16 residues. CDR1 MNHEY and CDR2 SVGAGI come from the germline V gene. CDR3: CASSYDRVHSYNEQFF. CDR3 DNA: TGTGCCAGCAGTTACGACAGGGTACACTCCTACAATGAGCAGTTCTTC.

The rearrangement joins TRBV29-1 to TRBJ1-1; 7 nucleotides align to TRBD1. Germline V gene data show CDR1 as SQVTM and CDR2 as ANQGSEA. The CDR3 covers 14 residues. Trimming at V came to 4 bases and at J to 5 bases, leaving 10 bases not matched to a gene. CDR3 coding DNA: TGCAGCGTTGCCCCGGGACAGTGGGCAACTGAAGCTTTCTTT. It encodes CSVAPGQWATEAFF.

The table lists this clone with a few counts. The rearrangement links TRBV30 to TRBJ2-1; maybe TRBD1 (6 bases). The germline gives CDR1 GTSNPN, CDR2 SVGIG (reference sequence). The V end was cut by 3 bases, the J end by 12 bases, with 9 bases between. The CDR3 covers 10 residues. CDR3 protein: CAWSDRLQFF. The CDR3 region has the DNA TGTGCCTGGAGCGACAGGTTGCAGTTCTTC.

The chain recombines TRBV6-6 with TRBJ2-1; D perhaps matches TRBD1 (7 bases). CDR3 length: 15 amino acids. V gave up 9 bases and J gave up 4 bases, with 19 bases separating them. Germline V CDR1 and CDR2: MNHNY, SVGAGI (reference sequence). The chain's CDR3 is CASTAVQGTYNEQFF. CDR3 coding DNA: TGTGCCAGTACGGCCGTACAGGGGACTTACAATGAGCAGTTCTTC.

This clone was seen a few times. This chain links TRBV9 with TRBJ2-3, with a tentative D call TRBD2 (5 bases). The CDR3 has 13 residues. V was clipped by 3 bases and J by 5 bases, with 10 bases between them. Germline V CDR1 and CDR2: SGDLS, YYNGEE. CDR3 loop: CASSGELVDTQYF. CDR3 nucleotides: TGTGCCAGCAGCGGGGAGTTGGTAGATACGCAGTATTTT.

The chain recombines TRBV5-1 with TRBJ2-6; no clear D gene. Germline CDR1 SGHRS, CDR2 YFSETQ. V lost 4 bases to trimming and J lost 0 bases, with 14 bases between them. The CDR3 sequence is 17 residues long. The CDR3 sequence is CASSQTLSGSGANVLTF. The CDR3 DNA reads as TGCGCCAGCAGCCAAACATTATCAGGCTCTGGGGCCAACGTCCTGACTTTC.

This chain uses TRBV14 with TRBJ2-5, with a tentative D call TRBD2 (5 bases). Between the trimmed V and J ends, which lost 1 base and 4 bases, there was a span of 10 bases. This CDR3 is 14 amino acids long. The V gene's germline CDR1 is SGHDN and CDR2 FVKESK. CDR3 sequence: CASSQGLISETQYF. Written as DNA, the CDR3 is TGTGCCAGCAGCCAAGGACTAATCTCAGAGACCCAGTACTTC.

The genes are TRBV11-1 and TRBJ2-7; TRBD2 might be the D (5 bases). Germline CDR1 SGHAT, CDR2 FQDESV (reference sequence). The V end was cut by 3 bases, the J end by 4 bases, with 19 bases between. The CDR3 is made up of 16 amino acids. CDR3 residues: CASSFSGLRIPYEQYF. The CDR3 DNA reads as TGTGCCAGCAGCTTTAGTGGACTCCGAATACCTTACGAGCAGTACTTC.

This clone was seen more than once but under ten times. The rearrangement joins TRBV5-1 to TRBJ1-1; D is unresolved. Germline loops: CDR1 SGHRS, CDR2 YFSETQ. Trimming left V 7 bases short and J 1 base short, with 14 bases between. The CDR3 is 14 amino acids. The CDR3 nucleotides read TGCGCCAGCCGGGTAGATCAGACGAACACTGAAGCTTTCTTT. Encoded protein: CASRVDQTNTEAFF.

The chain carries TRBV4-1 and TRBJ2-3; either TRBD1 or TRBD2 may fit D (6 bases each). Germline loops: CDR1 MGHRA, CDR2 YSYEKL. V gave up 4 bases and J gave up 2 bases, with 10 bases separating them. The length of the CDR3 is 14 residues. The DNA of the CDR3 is TGCGCCAGCAGCCGGGGGGCAGTCACAGATACGCAGTATTTT. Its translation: CASSRGAVTDTQYF.

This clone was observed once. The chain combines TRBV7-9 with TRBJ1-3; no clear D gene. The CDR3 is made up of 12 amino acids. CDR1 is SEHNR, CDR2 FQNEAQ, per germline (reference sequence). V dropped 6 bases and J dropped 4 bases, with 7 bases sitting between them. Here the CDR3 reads CASSEFGNTIYF. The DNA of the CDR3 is TGTGCCAGCAGTGAGTTCGGAAACACCATATATTTT.

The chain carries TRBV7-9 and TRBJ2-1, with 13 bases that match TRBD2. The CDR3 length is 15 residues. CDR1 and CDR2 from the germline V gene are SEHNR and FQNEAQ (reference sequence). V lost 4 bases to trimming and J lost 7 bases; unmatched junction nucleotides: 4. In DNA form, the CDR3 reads TGTGCCAGCAGCTGGACTAGCGGGAGTCTTAATGAGCAGTTCTTC. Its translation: CASSWTSGSLNEQFF.

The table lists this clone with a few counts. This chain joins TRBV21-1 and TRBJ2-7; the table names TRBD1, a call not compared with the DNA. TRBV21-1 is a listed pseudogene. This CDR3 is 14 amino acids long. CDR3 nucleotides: TGTGCCAGCATCGAGGGACAGGAAGCCTACGAGCAGTACTTC. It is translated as CASIEGQEAYEQYF.

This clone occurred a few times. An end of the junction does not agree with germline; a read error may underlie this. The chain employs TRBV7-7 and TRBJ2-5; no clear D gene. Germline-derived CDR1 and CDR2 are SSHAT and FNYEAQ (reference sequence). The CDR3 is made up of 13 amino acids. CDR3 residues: CASSLDWKETQYF. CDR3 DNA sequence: TGTGCTAGCAGCTTAGACTGGAAAGAGACCCAGTACTTC.

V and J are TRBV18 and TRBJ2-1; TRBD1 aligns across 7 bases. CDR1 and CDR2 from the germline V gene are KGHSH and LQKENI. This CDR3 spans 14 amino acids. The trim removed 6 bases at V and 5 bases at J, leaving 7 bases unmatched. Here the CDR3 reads CASSEGASHNEQFF. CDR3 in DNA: TGTGCCAGCTCCGAGGGGGCCTCGCACAATGAGCAGTTCTTC.

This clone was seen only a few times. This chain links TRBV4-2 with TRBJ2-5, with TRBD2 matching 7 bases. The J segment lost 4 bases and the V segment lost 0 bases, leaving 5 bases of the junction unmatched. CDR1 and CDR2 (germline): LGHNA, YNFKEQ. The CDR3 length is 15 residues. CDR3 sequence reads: CASSQEGGSGETQYF. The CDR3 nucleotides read TGTGCCAGCAGCCAAGAAGGCGGGAGCGGAGAGACCCAGTACTTC.

The chain's CDR3 is CASSSPGQGGNEQFF. The CDR3, as DNA: TGCGCCAGCAGCTCCCCGGGACAGGGAGGCAATGAGCAGTTCTTC. This chain connects TRBV5-1 to TRBJ2-1, with 9 nucleotides matching TRBD1. The CDR3 contains 15 residues. Germline V gene lookup returns CDR1 SGHRS and CDR2 YFSETQ. J was trimmed by 6 bases and V by 3 bases; bases with no gene match: 7. Based on the CDR3 plus reference TRBV5-1 and TRBJ2-1, the full variable domain is KAGVTQTPRYLIKTRGQQVTLSCSPISGHRSVSWYQQTPGQGLQFLFEYFSETQRNKGNFPGRFSGRQFSNSRSEMNVSTLELGDSALYLCASSSPGQGGNEQFFGPGTRLTVL.

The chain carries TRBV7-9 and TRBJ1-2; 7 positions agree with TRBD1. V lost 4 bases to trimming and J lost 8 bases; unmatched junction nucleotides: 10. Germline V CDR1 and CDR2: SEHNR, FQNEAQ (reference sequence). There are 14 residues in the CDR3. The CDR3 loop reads CASSSGQYLSGYTF. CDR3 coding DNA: TGTGCCAGCAGCTCGGGACAGTATCTCTCCGGCTACACCTTC.

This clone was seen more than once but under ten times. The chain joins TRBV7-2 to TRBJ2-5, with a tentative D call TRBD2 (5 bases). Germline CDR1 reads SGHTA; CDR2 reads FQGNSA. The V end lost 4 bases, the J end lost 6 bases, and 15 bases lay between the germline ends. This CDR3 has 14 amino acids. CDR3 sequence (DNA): TGTGCCAGCAGCTCCCAAACCGGGGTGCAGACCCAGTACTTC. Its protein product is CASSSQTGVQTQYF.

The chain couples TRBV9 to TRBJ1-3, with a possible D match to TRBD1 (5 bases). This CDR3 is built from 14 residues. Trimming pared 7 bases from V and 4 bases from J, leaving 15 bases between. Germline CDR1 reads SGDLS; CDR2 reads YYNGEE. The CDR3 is CASGTRAEGNTIYF. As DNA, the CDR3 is TGTGCCAGCGGGACCAGGGCAGAAGGAAACACCATATATTTT.

CDR3 loop: CASSSDGLAGGRRETQYF. CDR3 DNA: TGTGCCAGCAGTTCCGACGGTCTAGCGGGGGGGCGCCGGGAGACCCAGTACTTC. The chain carries TRBV7-2 and TRBJ2-5; 12 bases map to TRBD2. Germline V gene data show CDR1 as SGHTA and CDR2 as FQGNSA. J lost 5 bases, V lost 6 bases, and 16 bases had no gene match. The CDR3 length is 18 residues.

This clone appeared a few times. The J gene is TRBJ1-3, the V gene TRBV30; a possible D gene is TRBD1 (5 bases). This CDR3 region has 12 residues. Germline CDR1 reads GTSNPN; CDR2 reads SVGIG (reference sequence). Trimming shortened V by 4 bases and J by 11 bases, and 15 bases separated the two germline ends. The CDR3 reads CAWTLGGVAIYF. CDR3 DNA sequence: TGTGCCTGGACCCTGGGGGGGGTCGCCATATATTTT.

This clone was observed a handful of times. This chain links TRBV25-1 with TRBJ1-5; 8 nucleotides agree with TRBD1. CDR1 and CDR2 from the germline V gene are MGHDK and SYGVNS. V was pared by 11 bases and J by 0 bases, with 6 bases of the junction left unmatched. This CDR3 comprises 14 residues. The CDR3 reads CAHRGRSSNQPQHF. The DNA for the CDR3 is TGTGCCCACAGGGGGAGAAGTAGCAATCAGCCCCAGCATTTT.

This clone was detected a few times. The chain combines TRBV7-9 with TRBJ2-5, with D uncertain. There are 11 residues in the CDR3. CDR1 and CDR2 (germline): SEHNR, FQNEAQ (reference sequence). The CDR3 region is CAEKAEETQYF. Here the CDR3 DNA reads TGTGCTGAAAAAGCCGAAGAGACCCAGTACTTC.

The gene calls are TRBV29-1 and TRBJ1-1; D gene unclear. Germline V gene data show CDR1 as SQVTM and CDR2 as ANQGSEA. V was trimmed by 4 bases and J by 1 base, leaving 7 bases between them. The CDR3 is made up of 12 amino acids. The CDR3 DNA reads TGCAGCGTTGGGAAATCGAACACTGAAGCTTTCTTT. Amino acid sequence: CSVGKSNTEAFF.

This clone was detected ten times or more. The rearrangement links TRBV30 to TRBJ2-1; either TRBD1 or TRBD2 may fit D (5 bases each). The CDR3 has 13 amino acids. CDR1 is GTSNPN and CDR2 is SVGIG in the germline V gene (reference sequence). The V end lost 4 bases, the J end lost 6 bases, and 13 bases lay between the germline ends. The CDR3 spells CAWMGESVNEQFF. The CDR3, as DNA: TGTGCCTGGATGGGGGAGTCGGTCAATGAGCAGTTCTTC.

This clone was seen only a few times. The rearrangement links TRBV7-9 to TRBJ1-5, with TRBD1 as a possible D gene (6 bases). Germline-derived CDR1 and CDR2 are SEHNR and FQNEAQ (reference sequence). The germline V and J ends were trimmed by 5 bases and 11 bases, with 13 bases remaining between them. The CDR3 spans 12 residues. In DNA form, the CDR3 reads TGTGCCAGCAGCCCAAGGGCAGGGGCCCAGCATTTT. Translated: CASSPRAGAQHF.

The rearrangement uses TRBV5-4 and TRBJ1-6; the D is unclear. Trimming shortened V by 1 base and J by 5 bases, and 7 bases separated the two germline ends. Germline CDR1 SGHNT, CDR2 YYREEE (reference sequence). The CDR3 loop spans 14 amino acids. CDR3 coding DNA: TGTGCCAGCAGCTTGACAGTAGATAATTCACCCCTCCACTTT. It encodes CASSLTVDNSPLHF.